This T cell receptor (beta chain) was recovered during a study of cytomegalovirus exposure and HLA in healthy donors. General study results and limits: Accurate prediction of most subjects' HLA-A and HLA-B alleles from TCR beta sequences was reported. Later work found most CMV-associated TCR beta chains apparently HLA-restricted.

The PCR had 60 Vbeta and 13 Jbeta primers. Profiling relied on immunoSEQ multiplex PCR, and the TCRdb table lists in-frame clones only, not all of them. The data hold around 270,000 clones, with 80% observed a single time. On this clone itself: The antigen is unknown. The sample holds other DNA sequences that translate to the same CDR3.

The specimen was PBMCs. This clonotype was obtained from a girl aged 2-15 years in good health and CMV-seronegative.

CDR3 sequence: CASSPDGGVDGYTF. The CDR3 DNA sequence: TGTGCCAGCAGTCCCGACGGGGGGGTGGATGGCTACACCTTC. The chain has TRBV7-3 and TRBJ1-2, with a weak D call TRBD1 (5 bases). CDR1 is SGHTA and CDR2 is FQGTGA in the germline V gene. Trimming removed 6 bases from V and 6 bases from J, with 17 bases in between. CDR3 length: 14 residues.